The TCR beta chain under discussion was sequenced for a study of cytomegalovirus exposure and HLA in healthy donors. As regards this clone: Its antigen is unknown.

General observations from the study: Using a false discovery rate of 0.05, a later analysis showed that 15,000 to 20,000 TCR beta sequences were associated with HLA alleles. Several of the most significant clusters were apparently associated with common viral pathogens in a later analysis. Specificity of a few CMV-associated chains for CMV antigens was verified in vitro.

Researchers ran the PCR with 60 Vbeta and 13 Jbeta primers. Profiled with immunoSEQ multiplex PCR; TCRdb holds only in-frame clones, not every one. This table holds over 150,000 clones. The sequenced sample was PBMCs. This receptor was taken from a boy between 5 and 17 years old in good health and CMV-seronegative.

The CDR3 DNA reads as TGTGCCAGTGCCATTAACCCGGGACAGAAAAGAAACATTCAGTACTTC. Encoded protein: CASAINPGQKRNIQYF. The chain is built from TRBV19 and TRBJ2-4, with TRBD1 matching 7 bases. The V gene end was trimmed by 8 bases and the J gene end by 6 bases; junction bases not matched to a gene: 16. Per germline, CDR1 LNHDA and CDR2 SQIVND (reference sequence). This CDR3 is 16 amino acids long.